This T cell receptor (beta chain) stems from a study of shared clonotypes between healthy human individuals. The wider study: The donor pool was made up of a couple of women and a few men aged 18 to 49. Regarding the study as a whole: A limitation of the genetic and exposure-history diversity represented arose from few donors.

The table came from immunoSEQ multiplex PCR; TCRdb's copy has only in-frame clones and leaves some out. The table has approximately 470,000 clones, 65% to 85% seen once. Concerning this clone: Its target is unknown.

This receptor was identified in a woman aged 35 to 49 in good health. Some clones in this sample may be carry-over from other donors' samples. Material: PBMCs.

The CDR3 sequence is CASRGAGSAYEQYF. The CDR3 bases are TGTGCCAGCCGGGGAGCGGGGTCAGCCTACGAGCAGTACTTC. The chain combines TRBV7-2 with TRBJ2-7, with 7 positions matching TRBD2. V was clipped by 8 bases and J by 2 bases; unmatched bases: 9. CDR3 length equals 14 residues. Germline assignment: CDR1 SGHTA and CDR2 FQGNSA.